What follows are 9 T cell receptor beta chains derived from one specimen sequenced in a study of type 1 regulatory T cells (dated by TCRdb to about 2021). Sequencing relied on an Illumina MiSeq. TCRdb redid the processing of the public reads, applying fastp at Q25 and MiXCR, and retained in-frame beta chains. Each entry merges the rows of one CDR3 protein and shows their most common DNA and genes. The sample data list approximately 42,000 distinct CDR3 sequences, and 9.5% to 15% of these were observed just once. Of the sample, about 8.2% is held by the ten largest clones. Antigens of these TCRs are unknown. Material: cultured non-Tr1 T cells, either the whole culture or a sorted T cell fraction (not recorded which). The sample's cell subset or site label, decoded: non-Tr1 population from the T-allo10 product. The receptor source for this set is a human donor in good health.

This clonotype was seen ten or more times. The J gene is TRBJ1-5, the V gene TRBV6-5; TRBD1 matches at 8 bases. V lost 6 bases, J lost 6 bases, and 7 bases stayed unmatched. This CDR3 has 14 residues. Germline values: CDR1 MNHEY, CDR2 SVGAGI. This CDR3 reads CASSPRQGFQPQHF. DNA for the CDR3: TGTGCCAGCAGCCCCCGACAGGGGTTTCAGCCCCAGCATTTT.

This clonotype was found many times. The rearrangement links TRBV24-1 to TRBJ1-2; D gene unclear. The CDR3 length is 12 residues. Germline CDR1 is KGHDR and CDR2 is SFDVKD. V was cut by 2 bases and J by 3 bases, with 3 bases left in between. The CDR3 DNA sequence: TGTGCCACCAGTGATTCCTACTATGGCTACACCTTC. Translating gives CATSDSYYGYTF.

This clonotype was counted a few times. This chain connects TRBV5-6 to TRBJ2-6; D uncertain. Germline-derived CDR1 and CDR2 are SGHDT and YYEEEE. V was cut by 4 bases and J by 0 bases, with 8 bases left in between. The CDR3 contains 15 residues. For the CDR3, the DNA is TGTGCCAGCAGCCCGAGGCACTCTGGGGCCAACGTCCTGACTTTC. Its translation is CASSPRHSGANVLTF.

This clonotype was seen repeatedly, ten times or more. The rearrangement uses TRBV29-1 and TRBJ2-1, with TRBD2 identical over 16 bases. This CDR3 comprises 14 residues. Trimming cost V 7 bases and J 9 bases; bases outside gene matches: 6. Germline V CDR1 and CDR2: SQVTM, ANQGSEA. CDR3 amino acids: CSAGTSGRASEQFF. The CDR3 nucleotides are TGCAGCGCCGGGACTAGCGGGAGGGCCAGTGAGCAGTTCTTC.

This clonotype has a count of ten or more. V gene TRBV5-1 combines with J gene TRBJ1-1; no clear D. The CDR3 has 13 residues. Germline lookup yields CDR1 SGHRS and CDR2 YFSETQ. Trimming stripped 2 bases from V and 0 bases from J, with 5 bases between. CDR3 in DNA: TGCGCCAGCAGCTTAGAGATGAACACTGAAGCTTTCTTT. It translates to CASSLEMNTEAFF.

The V gene is TRBV6-5, the J gene TRBJ2-2, with a tentative D call TRBD2 (6 bases). The CDR3 is 12 amino acids. V dropped 8 bases and J dropped 5 bases, with 9 bases sitting between them. Germline lookup yields CDR1 MNHEY and CDR2 SVGAGI. This CDR3 is CASRRETGELFF. The DNA for the CDR3 is TGTGCCAGCCGGAGGGAGACCGGGGAGCTGTTTTTT.

The V call is TRBV7-2, the J call TRBJ2-5; 11 bases align to TRBD2. Trimming at V came to 7 bases and at J to 5 bases, leaving 12 bases not matched to a gene. Germline loops: CDR1 SGHTA, CDR2 FQGNSA. The CDR3 is 16 residues long. The CDR3 DNA follows: TGTGCCAGCATCACCGATAGCGGGAGGGAGTGGGAGACCCAGTACTTC. Encoded protein: CASITDSGREWETQYF.

This clonotype was recorded at least ten times. The genes are TRBV25-1 and TRBJ2-7, with D possibly TRBD1 on 6 matching bases. V was cut by 7 bases and J by 3 bases, with 7 bases left in between. The germline CDR1 and CDR2 sequences are MGHDK and SYGVNS. The CDR3 contains 11 residues. Here the CDR3 DNA reads TGTGCCAGCAAGGGGGTCTACGAGCAGTACTTC. Its protein is CASKGVYEQYF.

A note on this clonotype: A much bigger clone sits one base away, suggesting this may be a read error. The V call is TRBV12-3 or TRBV12-4, the J call TRBJ2-7; D unclear. This CDR3 has 11 residues. In DNA, the CDR3 is TGTACCAGCAGTCCCCGTTACGAGCAGTACTTC. Translated: CTSSPRYEQYF.